These 9 T cell receptor beta chains were all obtained from the same sample, sequenced in a study of naive and memory T cell subsets. The beta constant-region primer was an equimolar mix of two oligonucleotides covering TRBC1 and TRBC2. TCRdb called the UMI-ligation and nested PCR reads again in MiXCR, with one record for every CDR3 protein. Found here are some 85,000 distinct CDR3 sequences, around 13% of them singletons; the top ten hold around 0.99%. Specimen: central memory CD4+ T cells from blood. The receptors stem from a human donor in good health.

This clonotype was picked up a small number of times. The chain links TRBV20-1 to TRBJ2-7; TRBD1 or TRBD2 may be the D gene (7 bases each). Germline V gene sequence: CDR1 DFQATT, CDR2 SNEGSKA (reference sequence). This CDR3 has 20 amino acids. With 1 base removed from V and 3 bases from J, the gap between germline ends came to 31 bases. CDR3 DNA sequence: TGCAGTGCTAGAGGATTCGTCTTTTCAGCGGGACAGAACTCGGGCTACGAGCAGTACTTC. Amino acids: CSARGFVFSAGQNSGYEQYF.

This clonotype was found a few times. The rearrangement uses TRBV27 and TRBJ2-7, with 7 bases fitting TRBD1. V shed 9 bases, J shed 1 base, and the junction held 12 bases outside the gene matches. Germline loops: CDR1 MNHEY, CDR2 SMNVEV (reference sequence). The CDR3 contains 15 residues. CDR3 sequence (DNA): TGTGCCAGGAGGGGACCACCGGGACAGTCCTACGAGCAGTACTTC. The encoded protein is CARRGPPGQSYEQYF.

This chain uses TRBV20-1 with TRBJ1-1, with a possible D match to TRBD1 (5 bases). The CDR3 totals 13 residues. Germline CDR1 DFQATT, CDR2 SNEGSKA (reference sequence). V gave up 3 bases and J gave up 4 bases, with 12 bases separating them. Written as DNA, the CDR3 is TGCAGTGCTAGGCCAGGGTATAGCACTGAAGCTTTCTTT. Translating it yields CSARPGYSTEAFF.

On this clonotype itself: A much larger clonotype is one base distant, so this may be a read error. J is TRBJ1-2 and V is TRBV29-1, with D perhaps TRBD1 (6 bases). Germline V lookup: CDR1 SQVTM, CDR2 ANQGSEA. The CDR3 loop spans 12 amino acids. CDR3 in amino acids: CSALQGSYGYAF. The CDR3 coding sequence is TGCAGCGCTCTACAGGGAAGCTATGGCTACGCCTTC.

A few counts support this clonotype. The chain has TRBV6-5 and TRBJ2-3, with D maybe TRBD2 (7 bases). In germline, CDR1 is MNHEY, CDR2 SVGAGI. Trimming left V 0 bases short and J 0 bases short, with 13 bases between. The CDR3 totals 17 residues. This chain's CDR3 is CASSYSGGVYSTDTQYF. The CDR3 bases are TGTGCCAGCAGTTACTCAGGGGGGGTATACAGCACAGATACGCAGTATTTT.

The V and J genes are TRBV2 and TRBJ2-7; possibly TRBD2 for D (5 bases). This CDR3 spans 15 amino acids. V was clipped by 0 bases and J by 5 bases, with 14 bases between them. Germline-derived CDR1 and CDR2 are SNHLY and FYNNEI. The CDR3 is CASSEAATRMNEQYF. Here the CDR3 DNA reads TGTGCCAGCAGTGAAGCTGCCACTAGGATGAACGAGCAGTACTTC.

This clonotype was counted between two and nine times. The chain joins TRBV9 to TRBJ2-5, with unresolved D. The CDR3 totals 15 residues. V shed 0 bases and J shed 4 bases, with 13 bases lying between them. CDR1 and CDR2 from the germline V gene are SGDLS and YYNGEE. CDR3 residues: CASSVGANPGETQYF. In nucleotides, the CDR3 is TGTGCCAGCAGCGTAGGGGCGAACCCGGGAGAGACCCAGTACTTC.

This clonotype was detected only a few times. The chain has TRBV29-1 and TRBJ2-2; maybe TRBD2 (5 bases). The CDR3 is made up of 14 amino acids. The V end lost 8 bases, the J end lost 4 bases, and 17 bases lay between the germline ends. Germline CDR1 reads SQVTM; CDR2 reads ANQGSEA. For the CDR3, the DNA is TGCAGCATTAAGGCGGGTCGGGCCACCGGGGAGCTGTTTTTT. Translation gives CSIKAGRATGELFF.

This clonotype was counted at least ten times. The rearrangement uses TRBV21-1 and TRBJ2-6; TRBD1 is taken as the D call from the table, unchecked against the DNA. TRBV21-1 is described as a pseudogene. CDR3 length: 19 amino acids. The CDR3 is CASHRTGTYLPSGANVLTF. Here the CDR3 DNA reads TGTGCCAGCCATAGGACAGGAACCTACCTCCCCTCTGGGGCCAACGTCCTGACTTTC.